This entry concerns a single T cell receptor beta chain. This entry belongs to a study of tumour-infiltrating T cells in Burkitt lymphoma. Profiling relied on immunoSEQ multiplex PCR, and the TCRdb table lists in-frame clones only, not all of them. The repertoire has 15,000 to 20,000 clones, 80% of them found once; the top ten carry more than 2%. The CDR3 contains 11 residues. The germline V gene encodes CDR1 SGHTS and CDR2 YDEGEE. V was pared by 1 base and J by 6 bases, with 2 bases between. This receptor was identified in a human donor with diffuse large B-cell lymphoma. The sample comprised tumor tissue. The chain employs TRBV5-8 and TRBJ2-1; D unresolved. The CDR3 DNA follows: TGTGCCAGCAGCTTGCTCAATGAGCAGTTCTTC. It yields the protein CASSLLNEQFF.